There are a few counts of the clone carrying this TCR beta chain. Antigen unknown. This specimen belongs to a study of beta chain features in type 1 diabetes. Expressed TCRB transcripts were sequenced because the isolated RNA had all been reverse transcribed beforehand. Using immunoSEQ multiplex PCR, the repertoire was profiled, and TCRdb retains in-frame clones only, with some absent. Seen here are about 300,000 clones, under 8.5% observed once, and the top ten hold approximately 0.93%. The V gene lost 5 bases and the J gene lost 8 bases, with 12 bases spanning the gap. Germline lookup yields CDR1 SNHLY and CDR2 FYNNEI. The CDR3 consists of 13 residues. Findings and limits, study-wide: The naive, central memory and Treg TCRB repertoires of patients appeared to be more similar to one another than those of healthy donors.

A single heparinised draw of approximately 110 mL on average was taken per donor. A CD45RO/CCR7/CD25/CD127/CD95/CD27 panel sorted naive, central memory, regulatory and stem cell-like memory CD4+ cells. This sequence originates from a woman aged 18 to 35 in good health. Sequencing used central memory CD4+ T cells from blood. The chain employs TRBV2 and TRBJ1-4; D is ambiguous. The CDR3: CASSKGGWEKLFF. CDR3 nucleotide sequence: TGTGCCAGCAGTAAGGGAGGTTGGGAAAAACTGTTTTTT.